This TCR beta chain was sequenced for a study of PD-L1 blockade in urothelial cancer. Time point of the sample: pretreatment peripheral blood. Libraries were prepared by immunoSEQ multiplex PCR; TCRdb keeps only in-frame clonotypes and omits some of them. The sample shows under 20,000 clones, about 89% of them seen only once. The CDR3 contains 16 residues. CDR1 MDHEN and CDR2 SYDVKM come from the germline V gene. The V gene end was trimmed by 3 bases and the J gene end by 1 base; junction bases not matched to a gene: 5. The receptor's source is a man aged 70-80 years with urothelial cancer. Material: PBMCs, obtained around atezolizumab (anti-PD-L1) treatment. The chain joins TRBV28 to TRBJ2-2; 7 bases line up with TRBD1. The CDR3 DNA sequence: TGTGCCAGCAGTTTCCGTACAGGGGAGAACACCGGGGAGCTGTTTTTT. Protein: CASSFRTGENTGELFF.